This T cell receptor beta chain derives from a study of early T cells in non-severe SARS-CoV-2 infection. Study-level points and caveats: The matching step, a VDJdb search, favored anti-spike CD8 responses and missed private and CD4 specificities.

Unique molecular identifiers (one per individual cDNA molecule) were attached. TCRdb fed the 5' RACE reads into MiXCR, producing one record per CDR3 protein. The profile shows some 45,000 distinct CDR3 sequences, roughly 10% of them singletons. This clonotype has a count of ten or more. Its antigen is undetermined. Per germline, CDR1 SQVTM and CDR2 ANQGSEA. The CDR3 runs 13 residues. V shed 6 bases, J shed 5 bases, and the junction held 9 bases outside the gene matches. The sample in question was whole blood, obtained at baseline. The receptor's source is an adult who was a healthcare worker with PCR-confirmed SARS-CoV-2 infection or an uninfected control (not recorded which). The gene calls are TRBV29-1 and TRBJ1-1, with TRBD1 matching 7 bases. The CDR3 region is CSVQGGRSTEAFF. The DNA of the CDR3 is TGCAGCGTCCAGGGGGGGCGAAGTACTGAAGCTTTCTTT.